Below are 22 T cell receptor beta chains sequenced from a single sample in a study of PD-L1 blockade in urothelial cancer. Measured with immunoSEQ multiplex PCR; TCRdb has only the in-frame clones, and not every one. The data contain tens of thousands of clones, 65% to 85% of them seen just once; the ten biggest clones take up over 2%. Time point given: pretreatment peripheral blood. Sequencing was performed on PBMCs, taken around atezolizumab (anti-PD-L1) treatment. The receptors originated from a man in his 60s with urothelial cancer.

The gene calls are TRBV5-4 and TRBJ2-3; TRBD2 matches at 7 bases. The CDR3 sequence is 18 residues long. V dropped 4 bases and J dropped 2; count of bases not matched to a gene: 16. CDR1 is SGHNT, CDR2 YYREEE, per germline (reference sequence). The CDR3 protein is CASSLRRGSRGNTDTQYF. The CDR3 DNA sequence: TGTGCCAGCAGCCTCCGAAGGGGTTCGCGGGGGAACACAGATACGCAGTATTTT.

The chain couples TRBV25-1 to TRBJ1-3; no clear D. V lost 5 bases and J lost 0, with 17 bases in between. The CDR3 loop spans 17 amino acids. The germline V gene encodes CDR1 MGHDK and CDR2 SYGVNS. The CDR3 loop is CASSPRTSLISGNTIYF. The CDR3 DNA follows: TGTGCCAGCAGTCCGCGAACTAGTCTGATCTCTGGAAACACCATATATTTT. Together with reference TRBV25-1 and TRBJ1-3, the CDR3 gives the full variable domain: EADIYQTPRYLVIGTGKKITLECSQTMGHDKMYWYQQDPGMELHLIHYSYGVNSTEKGDLSSESTVSRIRTEHFPLTLESARPSHTSQYLCASSPRTSLISGNTIYFGEGSWLTVV.

The rearrangement uses TRBV5-5 and TRBJ2-7, with 8 positions matching TRBD1. V lost 4 bases, J lost 4 bases, and 13 bases stayed unmatched. CDR1 is SGHKS and CDR2 is YYEKEE in the germline V gene (reference sequence). This CDR3 region has 16 residues. This CDR3 reads CASSPGTGEGFYEQYF. DNA of the CDR3: TGTGCCAGCAGCCCCGGGACAGGCGAGGGTTTTTACGAGCAGTACTTC.

The chain joins TRBV7-2 to TRBJ1-5; 7 positions agree with TRBD1. The CDR3 loop spans 17 amino acids. The germline CDR1 and CDR2 sequences are SGHTA and FQGNSA. J lost 3 bases, V lost 5 bases, and 13 bases had no gene match. The CDR3 DNA reads as TGTGCCAGCAGCGGACTCCGGGACAGACATATCAATCAGCCCCAGCATTTT. Amino acids: CASSGLRDRHINQPQHF. Combining the CDR3 with reference TRBV7-2 and TRBJ1-5 gives the whole variable domain GAGVSQSPSNKVTEKGKDVELRCDPISGHTALYWYRQSLGQGLEFLIYFQGNSAPDKSGLPSDRFSAERTGGSVSTLTIQRTQQEDSAVYLCASSGLRDRHINQPQHFGDGTRLSIL.

This clone was observed a handful of times. The rearrangement joins TRBV6-6 to TRBJ2-7; 10 bases align to TRBD1. The germline V gene encodes CDR1 MNHNY and CDR2 SVGAGI (reference sequence). The CDR3 consists of 14 residues. V lost 4 bases to trimming and J lost 1 base; unmatched junction nucleotides: 1. The CDR3, as DNA: TGTGCCAGCAGTTCGGGACAGGGGTCCTACGAGCAGTACTTC. The encoded protein is CASSSGQGSYEQYF.

The rearrangement uses TRBV4-2 and TRBJ2-2; no reliable D call. The V end was cut by 0 bases, the J end by 4 bases, with 15 bases between. This CDR3 comprises 17 residues. Germline V gives CDR1 LGHNA, CDR2 YNFKEQ. CDR3 DNA sequence: TGTGCCAGCAGCCAAGAGGTTTCGGCAGGTAGCACCGGGGAGCTGTTTTTT. Protein: CASSQEVSAGSTGELFF.

The V and J genes are TRBV7-9 and TRBJ2-2, with TRBD1 matching 8 bases. The CDR3 is 15 residues long. Per the germline V gene, CDR1 is SEHNR and CDR2 is FQNEAQ (reference sequence). The ends lost 5 bases at V and 1 base at J; junction bases unmatched: 3. CDR3 coding DNA: TGTGCCAGCAGCACCGGACAGGGGAACACCGGGGAGCTGTTTTTT. It yields the protein CASSTGQGNTGELFF.

The chain uses TRBV28 and TRBJ1-5; 9 bases match TRBD1. The CDR3 has 13 amino acids. The V gene's germline CDR1 is MDHEN and CDR2 SYDVKM. V lost 8 bases, J lost 7 bases, and 6 bases stayed unmatched. CDR3 nucleotide sequence: TGTGCCAGCGCCCGGGACAGGGCCCAGCCCCAGCATTTT. The encoded protein is CASARDRAQPQHF. Variable domain in full (rest from reference TRBV28 and TRBJ1-5): DVKVTQSSRYLVKRTGEKVFLECVQDMDHENMFWYRQDPGLGLRLIYFSYDVKMKEKGDIPEGYSVSREKKERFSLILESASTNQTSMYLCASARDRAQPQHFGDGTRLSIL.

The chain has TRBV7-2 and TRBJ2-3, with D perhaps TRBD2 (6 bases). Germline V gives CDR1 SGHTA, CDR2 FQGNSA. V shed 5 bases and J shed 1 base, with 10 bases lying between them. The CDR3 has 14 residues. This CDR3 is CASSTSFRTDTQYF. The CDR3 DNA is TGTGCCAGCAGCACTAGCTTTCGCACAGATACGCAGTATTTT.

The genes are TRBV9 and TRBJ1-2, with TRBD1 identical over 7 bases. The trim removed 1 base at V and 7 bases at J, leaving 4 bases unmatched. Per germline, CDR1 SGDLS and CDR2 YYNGEE. CDR3 length equals 13 residues. The CDR3 coding sequence is TGTGCCAGCAGCGTACAAGGGGGCAGTGGCTACACCTTC. Protein sequence: CASSVQGGSGYTF.

This clone was seen a handful of times. The chain couples TRBV7-6 to TRBJ1-3; D unresolved. Germline V gene lookup returns CDR1 SGHVS and CDR2 FNYEAQ. This CDR3 region has 15 residues. Trimming shortened V by 1 base and J by 3 bases, and 10 bases separated the two germline ends. CDR3 sequence (DNA): TGTGCCAGCAGCTTAGAAACGGGTGGTGGAAACACCATATATTTT. It codes for CASSLETGGGNTIYF.

In its sample, this clone was seen a few times. The CDR3 DNA reads TGTGCCAGCAGCCCACCGGGACAGGAGAACTACGAGCAGTACTTC. It codes for CASSPPGQENYEQYF. This rearrangement joins TRBV7-2 to TRBJ2-7, with 8 bases lining up with TRBD1. The CDR3 contains 15 residues. J was trimmed by 3 bases and V by 5 bases; bases with no gene match: 9. The germline CDR1 and CDR2 sequences are SGHTA and FQGNSA.

V and J are TRBV28 and TRBJ1-5, with D unresolved. V was trimmed by 6 bases and J by 0 bases, leaving 9 bases between them. The CDR3 runs to 14 residues. Germline CDR1 is MDHEN and CDR2 is SYDVKM. The CDR3 region is CASSVTVSNQPQHF. The CDR3 bases are TGTGCCAGCAGCGTCACGGTTAGCAATCAGCCCCAGCATTTT.

The chain is built from TRBV4-2 and TRBJ2-1, with TRBD2 matching 12 bases. Per germline, CDR1 LGHNA and CDR2 YNFKEQ. Trimming cost V 0 bases and J 9 bases; bases outside gene matches: 9. The CDR3 runs to 17 residues. This chain's CDR3 is CASSQDVLAGGPGEQFF. CDR3 in DNA: TGTGCCAGCAGCCAAGATGTGCTAGCGGGGGGGCCCGGTGAGCAGTTCTTC.

The chain employs TRBV4-2 and TRBJ2-3; 16 bases agree with TRBD2. Germline CDR1 reads LGHNA; CDR2 reads YNFKEQ. V was clipped by 4 bases and J by 6 bases; unmatched bases: 7. This CDR3 has 17 amino acids. The DNA for the CDR3 is TGTGCCAGCAGCCTTTCCGGGACTAGCGGGGGGGCGGATACGCAGTATTTT. This codes for CASSLSGTSGGADTQYF.

The chain combines TRBV9 with TRBJ2-2; 10 bases align to TRBD2. This CDR3 is 16 amino acids long. Losses at the gene ends were 0 bases for V and 7 bases for J; bases not matched to a gene: 6. CDR1 and CDR2 from the germline V gene are SGDLS and YYNGEE. The CDR3 bases are TGTGCCAGCAGCGTAGAAGCCTGGACTAGCGGCGGGGAGCTGTTTTTT. The encoded protein is CASSVEAWTSGGELFF.

V and J are TRBV18 and TRBJ1-2, with 8 bases aligning to TRBD1. V shed 0 bases and J 8 bases; nucleotides not matched to a gene: 5. Per the germline V gene, CDR1 is KGHSH and CDR2 is LQKENI. This CDR3 contains 14 residues. This CDR3 reads CASSPPGDRSGYTF. In DNA, the CDR3 is TGTGCCAGCTCACCACCCGGGGACAGGAGCGGCTACACCTTC.

The V gene is TRBV19, the J gene TRBJ1-1; 8 positions agree with TRBD1. V dropped 10 bases and J dropped 5; count of bases not matched to a gene: 9. Germline CDR1 LNHDA, CDR2 SQIVND (reference sequence). This CDR3 comprises 13 residues. This chain's CDR3 is CATTDRVLTEAFF. The CDR3 nucleotides read TGTGCCACCACGGACAGGGTGTTGACTGAAGCTTTCTTT. The variable domain in full, with the rest retrieved from reference TRBV19 and TRBJ1-1, is DGGITQSPKYLFRKEGQNVTLSCEQNLNHDAMYWYRQDPGQGLRLIYYSQIVNDFQKGDIAEGYSVSREKKESFPLTVTSAQKNPTAFYLCATTDRVLTEAFFGQGTRLTVV.

The rearrangement joins TRBV6-4 to TRBJ2-3; D ambiguous. CDR3 length: 15 amino acids. Per the germline V gene, CDR1 is MRHNA and CDR2 is SNTAGT. Trimming took 5 bases from V and 0 from J, leaving 12 bases between them. The CDR3 DNA follows: TGTGCCAGCAGTCCCGAACAGCCTAGCACAGATACGCAGTATTTT. Translated: CASSPEQPSTDTQYF.

This clone came up a few times. The V call is TRBV5-1, the J call TRBJ1-1; D possibly corresponds to TRBD1 (5 bases). The V end lost 4 bases, the J end lost 3 bases, and 13 bases lay between the germline ends. The CDR3 length is 14 residues. CDR1 SGHRS and CDR2 YFSETQ come from the germline V gene. For the CDR3, the DNA is TGCGCCAGCAGCAGACAAGACAGCGACACTGAAGCTTTCTTT. This gives the protein CASSRQDSDTEAFF.

The CDR3 sequence: CAWRDRGYEKLFF. The CDR3 DNA sequence: TGTGCCTGGAGGGACAGGGGATATGAAAAACTGTTTTTT. The chain has TRBV30 and TRBJ1-4; 9 bases align to TRBD1. The trim removed 3 bases at V and 6 bases at J, leaving 2 bases unmatched. The CDR3 is 13 amino acids. Germline V gene sequence: CDR1 GTSNPN, CDR2 SVGIG (reference sequence).

This clone has just a few counts. V is TRBV6-6 and J is TRBJ1-6, with 7 bases that match TRBD1. The length of the CDR3 is 16 residues. V was pared by 2 bases and J by 6 bases, with 7 bases of the junction left unmatched. Germline-derived CDR1 and CDR2 are MNHNY and SVGAGI (reference sequence). This CDR3 is CASSYTSGTANSPLHF. As DNA, the CDR3 is TGTGCCAGCAGTTACACTTCCGGGACAGCTAATTCACCCCTCCACTTT.